The source of this TCR beta chain is a study of early T cells in non-severe SARS-CoV-2 infection. TCRdb fed the 5' RACE reads into MiXCR, producing one record per CDR3 protein. The table includes around 94,000 distinct CDR3 sequences, over 10% detected once. The CDR3 runs 14 residues. Germline assignment: CDR1 SGHVS and CDR2 FNYEAQ. The V and J ends lost 0 bases and 9 bases respectively, with 11 bases between them. This clonotype was detected ten times or more. The specimen sequenced was whole blood. The chain joins TRBV7-6 to TRBJ2-2; unclear D gene. This clonotype originated in an adult who was a healthcare worker with PCR-confirmed SARS-CoV-2 infection or an uninfected control (not recorded which). CDR3 loop: CASSLAIRGRELFF. CDR3 in DNA: TGTGCCAGCAGCTTAGCTATCCGAGGACGGGAGCTGTTTTTT.